The clone carrying this T cell receptor beta chain was observed a few times. Antigen specificity is unknown. This record belongs to a study of T cell responses to AZD1222 COVID-19 vaccine. Points from the study as a whole: Nearly half of unique spike-specific TCRs reportedly avoided B.1.351 and B.1.1.7 mutated regions. CD4 TCRs linked to vaccination spanned spike, dominating at 160-218 and 743-854.

Pooling of second doses given at about 4 or about 12 weeks was done. The CDR3 sequence is 13 residues long. J gave up 7 bases and V 5 bases, and 3 bases lay outside the gene matches. The protocol was immunoSEQ multiplex PCR, while the TCRdb copy is restricted to in-frame clones and leaves out a portion. The data contain over 90,000 clones, around 90% of them singletons. The TCR comes from an adult who received the AZD1222 COVID-19 vaccine. This sequence joins TRBV12-3 or TRBV12-4 and TRBJ1-5, with 9 bases aligning to TRBD1. The sample in question was peripheral blood, obtained 28 days after the second AZD1222 dose. CDR3 sequence: CASSPDRGQPQHF. The CDR3 nucleotides are TGTGCCAGCAGTCCGGACAGGGGACAGCCCCAGCATTTT.